This TCR beta chain was retrieved from a study of blood T cell repertoires in COVID-19. Study summary: The cDNA or gDNA used as material had been derived from T cells, B-cell-depleted T cells, or PBMCs.

CDR1 is SGHDT, CDR2 YYEEEE, per germline. The CDR3 is 13 residues long. Trimming left V 0 bases short and J 0 bases short, with 4 bases between. The age range of participants was about 18 to 100 years, with residence in about 25 US areas. Donors were grouped by their self-reported clinical history. As to this clone: The sample carries other DNA sequences with the same CDR3.

This table comes from immunoSEQ multiplex PCR, and its TCRdb copy is limited to in-frame clones, with some not included. The data hold around 400,000 clones, with 70% to 90% observed a single time. The V gene is TRBV5-6, the J gene TRBJ2-7; D call uncertain. The sequence was collected from a woman in her late teens or twenties who had been exposed to COVID-19. The sample consisted of PBMCs or T cells enriched from blood (not recorded which). The CDR3 coding sequence is TGTGCCAGCAGCTTGGACAACTCCTACGAGCAGTACTTC. Amino acids: CASSLDNSYEQYF.